One sample yielded the 23 T cell receptor beta chains listed below, sequenced in a study of blood T cells in healthy people across ages. Combining a sample-barcoded 5' primer with a J-beta primer mix, a second PCR ran for about 7 to 11 cycles. TCRdb re-analysed the 5' RACE reads in MiXCR, keeping a single row per CDR3 protein. The data show some 320,000 distinct CDR3 sequences, 25% to 30% seen once. The sample was blood. These receptors were obtained from a woman in her seventies in good health.

The chain carries TRBV20-1 and TRBJ2-5; TRBD2 is a possible D gene (7 bases). The J call is uncertain, as TRBJ2-7 better fits the DNA end. The germline gives CDR1 DFQATT, CDR2 SNEGSKA (reference sequence). The CDR3 runs 15 residues. The CDR3 DNA reads as TGCAGTGCTAGGCATGGGGGGGCCCTGGGCCACGAGCAGTACTTC. Translation: CSARHGGALGHEQYF.

This clonotype was seen only once. The chain recombines TRBV28 with TRBJ2-2; D is ambiguous. Trimming shortened V by 5 bases and J by 0 bases, and 4 bases separated the two germline ends. Per the germline V gene, CDR1 is MDHEN and CDR2 is SYDVKM. The CDR3 is made up of 13 amino acids. CDR3 coding DNA: TGTGCCAGCAGTAACGCGAACACCGGGGAGCTGTTTTTT. This translates into CASSNANTGELFF.

This clonotype was seen a few times. The genes are TRBV3-1 and TRBJ2-5; 12 positions agree with TRBD2. CDR1 is LGHDT, CDR2 YNNKEL, per germline (reference sequence). The length of the CDR3 is 17 residues. Trimming took 0 bases from V and 4 from J; bases not matched to a gene: 6. The CDR3 DNA sequence: TGTGCCAGCAGCCAAGAATGGGCTAGCGGGAGGGCAGAGACCCAGTACTTC. This gives the protein CASSQEWASGRAETQYF.

This sequence joins TRBV5-1 and TRBJ1-1, with D hard to call. Germline V gene sequence: CDR1 SGHRS, CDR2 YFSETQ. The CDR3 is 15 residues long. With 4 bases removed from V and 3 bases from J, the gap between germline ends came to 16 bases. CDR3: CASSGVLLEDTEAFF. The CDR3 bases are TGCGCCAGCAGCGGGGTGCTTCTTGAGGACACTGAAGCTTTCTTT.

The chain has TRBV14 and TRBJ2-2; weak D call: TRBD2 (7 bases). The germline V gene has CDR1 SGHDN and CDR2 FVKESK. The CDR3 has 16 amino acids. Trimming stripped 4 bases from V and 5 bases from J, with 17 bases between. The CDR3 coding sequence is TGTGCCAGCAGCCCCCGACCCAGGGGAGGGACCGGGGAGCTGTTTTTT. Translated: CASSPRPRGGTGELFF.

The chain recombines TRBV5-1 with TRBJ2-3, with TRBD1 matching 7 bases. The CDR3 has 15 residues. Per germline, CDR1 SGHRS and CDR2 YFSETQ. V shed 3 bases and J 4 bases; nucleotides not matched to a gene: 8. CDR3 DNA sequence: TGCGCCAGCAGCTGGGGACAGCGGTATCCAGATACGCAGTATTTT. It is translated as CASSWGQRYPDTQYF.

This clonotype was detected many times. The V and J genes are TRBV6-5 and TRBJ2-7, with 7 bases aligning to TRBD2. Germline V CDR1 and CDR2: MNHEY, SVGAGI. The CDR3 loop spans 15 amino acids. V shed 0 bases and J 2 bases; nucleotides not matched to a gene: 4. CDR3 loop: CASSYSIAGAYEQYF. CDR3 in DNA: TGTGCCAGCAGTTACTCTATCGCGGGGGCCTACGAGCAGTACTTC.

This clonotype showed up many times. The rearrangement joins TRBV7-2 to TRBJ2-3; a possible D gene is TRBD2 (5 bases). Trimming shortened V by 3 bases and J by 0 bases, and 10 bases separated the two germline ends. CDR1 and CDR2 from the germline V gene are SGHTA and FQGNSA. The CDR3 has 15 residues. The CDR3 here is CASSLAGLSTDTQYF. DNA of the CDR3: TGTGCCAGCAGCTTGGCGGGCCTGAGCACAGATACGCAGTATTTT.

The CDR3 protein is CATRLGLLSGNTIYF. Written as DNA, the CDR3 is TGTGCCACCCGGCTGGGTCTCCTCTCTGGAAACACCATATATTTT. This rearrangement joins TRBV6-5 to TRBJ1-3, with no clear D. Germline loops: CDR1 MNHEY, CDR2 SVGAGI. V was shortened by 10 bases and J by 0 bases, with 16 bases between the two germline ends. The CDR3 sequence is 15 residues long.

V is TRBV14 and J is TRBJ1-1; no definite D call. There are 17 residues in the CDR3. CDR1 is SGHDN, CDR2 FVKESK, per germline. Trimming cost V 0 bases and J 6 bases, with 20 bases left between them. The CDR3 DNA is TGTGCCAGCAGCCAAGATGTCTCGCCCGGGTATTCCGCTGAAGCTTTCTTT. Its protein is CASSQDVSPGYSAEAFF.

V and J are TRBV5-5 and TRBJ1-5; 9 nucleotides match TRBD1. This CDR3 comprises 14 residues. V gave up 4 bases and J gave up 5 bases; unmatched junction bases: 4. The germline gives CDR1 SGHKS, CDR2 YYEKEE (reference sequence). CDR3 in amino acids: CASSRDRVDQPQHF. For the CDR3, the DNA is TGTGCCAGCAGCCGGGACAGGGTCGATCAGCCCCAGCATTTT.

This clonotype was counted between two and nine times. The V gene is TRBV12-3 or TRBV12-4, the J gene TRBJ1-2; no firm D call. Between the trimmed V and J ends, which lost 5 bases and 3 bases, there was a span of 10 bases. The CDR3 loop spans 13 amino acids. The chain's CDR3 is CASSTTAYYGYTF. The CDR3 coding sequence is TGTGCCAGCAGTACAACAGCCTACTATGGCTACACCTTC.

The gene calls are TRBV18 and TRBJ2-5; 15 bases align to TRBD2. There are 18 residues in the CDR3. V lost 4 bases to trimming and J lost 0 bases; unmatched junction nucleotides: 6. CDR1 and CDR2 from the germline V gene are KGHSH and LQKENI. This chain's CDR3 is CASSQGLAGGRHQETQYF. The CDR3 bases are TGTGCCAGCTCACAGGGACTAGCGGGAGGACGGCACCAAGAGACCCAGTACTTC.

The sample holds a few counts of this clonotype. CDR3 coding DNA: TGTGCCAGCAGCTTGCCCCCGATCGTGGAGCTGTTTTTT. Amino acids: CASSLPPIVELFF. The V and J genes are TRBV7-2 and TRBJ2-2; D gene ambiguous. Per germline, CDR1 SGHTA and CDR2 FQGNSA. Trimming removed 3 bases at V and 10 bases at J, with 12 bases between. The CDR3 contains 13 residues.

The rearrangement uses TRBV20-1 and TRBJ1-4; weak D call: TRBD1 (5 bases). The CDR3 sequence is 14 residues long. V lost 0 bases to trimming and J lost 6 bases, with 11 bases between them. Per the germline V gene, CDR1 is DFQATT and CDR2 is SNEGSKA (reference sequence). CDR3 in amino acids: CSARDSRGDEKLFF. CDR3 nucleotide sequence: TGCAGTGCTAGAGATTCAAGGGGAGATGAAAAACTGTTTTTT.

This clonotype showed up just a few times. A much more abundant neighbour one base away suggests this may be a read error. The chain is built from TRBV11-2 and TRBJ2-5; D is unresolved. CDR3 length: 13 amino acids. CDR1 is SGHAT, CDR2 FQNNGV, per germline. The CDR3 DNA reads TGTGCCAGCAGCTTAGGGTCACAAGGGACCCAGTACTTC. This encodes CASSLGSQGTQYF. Looking up the rest from reference TRBV11-2 and TRBJ2-5 gives the full variable domain: EAGVAQSPRYKIIEKRQSVAFWCNPISGHATLYWYQQILGQGPKLLIQFQNNGVVDDSQLPKDRFSAERLKGVDSTLKIQPAKLEDSAVYLCASSLGSQGTQYFGPGTRLLVL.

This chain links TRBV6-5 with TRBJ2-3; 8 bases line up with TRBD1. The tail of the sequence fits TRBJ1-5 better, so the J call may be wrong. The CDR3 has 15 amino acids. Looked up from germline, CDR1 is MNHEY and CDR2 is SVGAGI. The CDR3 sequence is CASRIGQGVADTQHF. In DNA form, the CDR3 reads TGTGCCAGCAGAATAGGACAGGGCGTAGCGGATACGCAGCATTTT.

Ten or more counts support this clonotype. The V call is TRBV4-2, the J call TRBJ1-4, with a tentative D call TRBD1 (5 bases). V shed 2 bases and J shed 8 bases, with 15 bases lying between them. The CDR3 contains 15 residues. The germline CDR1 and CDR2 sequences are LGHNA and YNFKEQ. CDR3: CASSQPGTLGEKLFF. The CDR3 DNA sequence: TGTGCCAGCAGCCAACCCGGGACGTTGGGGGAAAAACTGTTTTTT.

A note on this clonotype: An end of the junction does not agree with germline; a read error may underlie this. The chain uses TRBV20-1 and TRBJ2-7, with 9 positions matching TRBD2. The V gene's germline CDR1 is DFQATT and CDR2 SNEGSKA (reference sequence). This CDR3 has 13 residues. The CDR3 reads CSASGLASYGQYF. The CDR3 DNA sequence: TGCAGTGCTTCCGGACTAGCGTCCTACGGGCAGTACTTC.

This clonotype has ten or more counts. V usage is TRBV7-8 and J usage is TRBJ2-7, with 11 bases matching TRBD2. Germline assignment: CDR1 SGHVS and CDR2 FQNEAQ. CDR3 length equals 14 residues. The junction had 3 bases not matched to a gene; V was cut back by 4 bases and J by 4 bases. CDR3 residues: CASSSGTSGYEQYF. CDR3 coding DNA: TGTGCCAGCAGCTCCGGGACTAGCGGATACGAGCAGTACTTC.

At least ten counts were recorded for this clonotype. The CDR3 DNA sequence: TGTGCCAGCAGTTTAGTGAGTCCGCCCGGCGAGCAGTACTTC. Translation: CASSLVSPPGEQYF. The V gene is TRBV28, the J gene TRBJ2-7; D unclear. Trimming shortened V by 2 bases and J by 6 bases, and 14 bases separated the two germline ends. Germline V gene lookup returns CDR1 MDHEN and CDR2 SYDVKM. The CDR3 is made up of 14 amino acids. The entire variable domain, with the rest obtained from reference TRBV28 and TRBJ2-7, is as follows: DVKVTQSSRYLVKRTGEKVFLECVQDMDHENMFWYRQDPGLGLRLIYFSYDVKMKEKGDIPEGYSVSREKKERFSLILESASTNQTSMYLCASSLVSPPGEQYFGPGTRLTVT.

This clonotype occurred a few times. The gene calls are TRBV5-1 and TRBJ2-5, with D perhaps matching TRBD2 (6 bases). The J call may not be correct, given that the DNA end is closer to TRBJ2-1. The CDR3 is 16 amino acids. The V gene's germline CDR1 is SGHRS and CDR2 YFSETQ. CDR3 coding DNA: TGCGCCAGCAGCTTGGTAGGCGGCGGGGTGGCAAATGAGCAGTTCTTC. This translates into CASSLVGGGVANEQFF.

The chain carries TRBV12-3 or TRBV12-4 and TRBJ2-3; D is tentatively TRBD1 or TRBD2 (6 bases each). Trimming removed 7 bases at V and 6 bases at J, with 14 bases between. The length of the CDR3 is 13 residues. CDR3 protein: CASTPPGADTQYF. In DNA, the CDR3 is TGTGCCAGCACCCCGCCGGGGGCGGATACGCAGTATTTT.